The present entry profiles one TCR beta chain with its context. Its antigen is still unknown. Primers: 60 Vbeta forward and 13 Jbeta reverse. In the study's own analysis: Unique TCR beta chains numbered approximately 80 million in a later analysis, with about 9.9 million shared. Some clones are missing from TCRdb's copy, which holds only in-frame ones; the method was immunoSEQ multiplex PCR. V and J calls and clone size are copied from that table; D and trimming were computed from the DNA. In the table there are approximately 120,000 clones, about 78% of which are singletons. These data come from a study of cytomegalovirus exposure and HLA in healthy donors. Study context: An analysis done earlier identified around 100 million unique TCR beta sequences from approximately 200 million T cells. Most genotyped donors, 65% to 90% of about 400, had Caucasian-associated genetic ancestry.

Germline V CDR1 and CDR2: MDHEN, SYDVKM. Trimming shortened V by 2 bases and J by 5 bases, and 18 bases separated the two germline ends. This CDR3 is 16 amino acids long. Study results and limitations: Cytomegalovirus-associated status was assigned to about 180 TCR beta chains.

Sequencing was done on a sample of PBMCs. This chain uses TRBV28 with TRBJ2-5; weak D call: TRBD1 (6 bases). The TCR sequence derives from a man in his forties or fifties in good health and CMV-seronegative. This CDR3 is CASSLDGQGPYETQYF. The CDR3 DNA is TGTGCCAGCAGTTTAGACGGGCAGGGGCCGTACGAGACCCAGTACTTC. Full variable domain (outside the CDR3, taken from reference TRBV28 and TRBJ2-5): DVKVTQSSRYLVKRTGEKVFLECVQDMDHENMFWYRQDPGLGLRLIYFSYDVKMKEKGDIPEGYSVSREKKERFSLILESASTNQTSMYLCASSLDGQGPYETQYFGPGTRLLVL.